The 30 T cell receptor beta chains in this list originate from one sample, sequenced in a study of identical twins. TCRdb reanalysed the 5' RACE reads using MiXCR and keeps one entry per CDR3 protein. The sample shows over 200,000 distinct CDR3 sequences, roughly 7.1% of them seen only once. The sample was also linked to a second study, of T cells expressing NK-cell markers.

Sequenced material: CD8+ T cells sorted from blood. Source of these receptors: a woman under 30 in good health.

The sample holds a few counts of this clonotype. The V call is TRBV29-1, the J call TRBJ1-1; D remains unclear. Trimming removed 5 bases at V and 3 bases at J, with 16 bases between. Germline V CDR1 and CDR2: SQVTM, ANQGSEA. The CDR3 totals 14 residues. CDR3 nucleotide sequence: TGCAGCGTTACCGCAGACCAGGAGGACACTGAAGCTTTCTTT. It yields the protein CSVTADQEDTEAFF.

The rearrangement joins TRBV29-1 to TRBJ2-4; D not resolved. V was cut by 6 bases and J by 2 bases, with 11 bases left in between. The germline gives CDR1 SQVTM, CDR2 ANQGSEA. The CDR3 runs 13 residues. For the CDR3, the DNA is TGCAGCGTGCTCACAGTAACCAAAAACATTCAGTACTTC. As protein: CSVLTVTKNIQYF.

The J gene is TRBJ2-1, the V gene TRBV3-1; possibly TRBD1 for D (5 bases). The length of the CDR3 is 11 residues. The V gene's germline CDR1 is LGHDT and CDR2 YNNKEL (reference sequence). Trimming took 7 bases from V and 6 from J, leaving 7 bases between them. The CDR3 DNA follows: TGTGCCAGCAAGGGGCCCAATGAGCAGTTCTTC. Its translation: CASKGPNEQFF.

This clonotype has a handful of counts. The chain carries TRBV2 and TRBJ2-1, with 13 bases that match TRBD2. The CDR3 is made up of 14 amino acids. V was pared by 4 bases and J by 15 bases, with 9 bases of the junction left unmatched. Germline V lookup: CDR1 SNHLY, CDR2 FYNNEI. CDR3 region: CASSASTSGRVLFF. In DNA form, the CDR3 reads TGTGCCAGCAGTGCATCTACTAGCGGGAGGGTTTTGTTCTTC. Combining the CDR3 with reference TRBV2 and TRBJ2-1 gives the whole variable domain EPEVTQTPSHQVTQMGQEVILRCVPISNHLYFYWYRQILGQKVEFLVSFYNNEISEKSEIFDDQFSVERPDGSNFTLKIRSTKLEDSAMYFCASSASTSGRVLFFGPGTRLTVL.

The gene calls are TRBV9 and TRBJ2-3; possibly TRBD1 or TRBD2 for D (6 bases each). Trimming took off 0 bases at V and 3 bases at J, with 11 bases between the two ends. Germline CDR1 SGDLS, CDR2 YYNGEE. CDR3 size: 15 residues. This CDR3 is CASSVGGDITDTQYF. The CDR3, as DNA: TGTGCCAGCAGCGTAGGCGGGGACATTACAGATACGCAGTATTTT. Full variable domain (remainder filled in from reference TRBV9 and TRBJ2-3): DSGVTQTPKHLITATGQRVTLRCSPRSGDLSVYWYQQSLDQGLQFLIQYYNGEERAKGNILERFSAQQFPDLHSELNLSSLELGDSALYFCASSVGGDITDTQYFGPGTRLTVL.

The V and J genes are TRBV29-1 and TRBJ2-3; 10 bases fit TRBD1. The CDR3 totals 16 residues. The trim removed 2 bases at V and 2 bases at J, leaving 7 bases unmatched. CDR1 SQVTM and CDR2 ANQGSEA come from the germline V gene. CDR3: CSVETRDRGYTDTQYF. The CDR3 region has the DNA TGCAGCGTTGAAACCCGGGACAGGGGATACACAGATACGCAGTATTTT.

In DNA, the CDR3 is TGTGCCAGCAGCTTTTTTGTCCGGGACTACCCCTACGAGCAGTACTTC. Amino acid sequence: CASSFFVRDYPYEQYF. This chain links TRBV7-8 with TRBJ2-7; TRBD2 aligns across 7 bases. This CDR3 spans 16 amino acids. With V trimmed by 3 bases and J by 2 bases, 10 bases remained unmatched. Looked up from germline, CDR1 is SGHVS and CDR2 is FQNEAQ.

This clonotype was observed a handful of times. In DNA form, the CDR3 reads TGTGCCAGCAGCTTCTCATCTACAACCCAGTACTTC. It specifies CASSFSSTTQYF. The chain carries TRBV5-6 and TRBJ2-5; D gene uncertain. From germline, CDR1 is SGHDT and CDR2 YYEEEE. Deletions cut 2 bases from V and 8 bases from J, with 10 bases between. The CDR3 is 12 amino acids.

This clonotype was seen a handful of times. The chain's CDR3 is CSATLLAGSRETQYF. Written as DNA, the CDR3 is TGCAGTGCTACCCTCTTAGCGGGCTCCCGGGAGACCCAGTACTTC. The rearrangement links TRBV20-1 to TRBJ2-5; 7 bases agree with TRBD2. CDR3 size: 15 residues. The junction had 13 bases not matched to a gene; V was cut back by 4 bases and J by 5 bases. Per germline, CDR1 DFQATT and CDR2 SNEGSKA (reference sequence).

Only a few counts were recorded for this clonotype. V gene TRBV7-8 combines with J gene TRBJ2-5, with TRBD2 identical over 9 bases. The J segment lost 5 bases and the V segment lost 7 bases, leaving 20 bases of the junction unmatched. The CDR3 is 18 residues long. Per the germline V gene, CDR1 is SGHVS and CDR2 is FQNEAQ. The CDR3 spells CASIKWASGAPIGETQYF. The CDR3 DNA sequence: TGTGCCAGCATCAAATGGGCTAGCGGGGCCCCAATAGGGGAGACCCAGTACTTC.

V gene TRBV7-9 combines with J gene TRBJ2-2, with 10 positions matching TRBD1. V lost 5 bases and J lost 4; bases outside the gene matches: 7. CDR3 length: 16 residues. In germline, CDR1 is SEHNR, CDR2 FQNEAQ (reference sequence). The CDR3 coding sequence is TGTGCCAGCAGCCCCCCGGGACAGGGGTCCACCGGGGAGCTGTTTTTT. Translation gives CASSPPGQGSTGELFF.

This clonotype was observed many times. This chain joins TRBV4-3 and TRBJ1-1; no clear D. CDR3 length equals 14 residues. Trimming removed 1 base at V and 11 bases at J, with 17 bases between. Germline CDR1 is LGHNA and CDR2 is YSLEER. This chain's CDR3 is CASSQVPGLLAAFF. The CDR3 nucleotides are TGCGCCAGCAGCCAAGTCCCCGGGCTTTTGGCGGCTTTCTTT.

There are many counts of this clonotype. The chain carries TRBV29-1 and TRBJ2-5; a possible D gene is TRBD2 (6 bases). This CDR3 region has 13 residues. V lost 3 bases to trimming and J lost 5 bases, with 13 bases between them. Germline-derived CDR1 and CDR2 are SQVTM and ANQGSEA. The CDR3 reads CSVEIRGRETQYF. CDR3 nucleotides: TGCAGCGTTGAGATTCGAGGGAGGGAGACCCAGTACTTC.

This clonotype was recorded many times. The DNA for the CDR3 is TGCAGTGCGCATACCGGGACTAGCGGTGGAGATACGCAGTATTTT. Its translation: CSAHTGTSGGDTQYF. V and J are TRBV20-1 and TRBJ2-3; 11 bases are a match to TRBD2. The length of the CDR3 is 15 residues. V gave up 6 bases and J gave up 5 bases; unmatched junction bases: 10. Germline-derived CDR1 and CDR2 are DFQATT and SNEGSKA (reference sequence).

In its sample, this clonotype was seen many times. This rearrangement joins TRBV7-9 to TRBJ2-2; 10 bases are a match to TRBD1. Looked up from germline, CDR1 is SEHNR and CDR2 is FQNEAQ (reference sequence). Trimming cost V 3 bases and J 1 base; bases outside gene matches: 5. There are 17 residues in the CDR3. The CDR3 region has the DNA TGTGCCAGCAGCTTGGCTGGACAGGGGGTGAACACCGGGGAGCTGTTTTTT. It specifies CASSLAGQGVNTGELFF.

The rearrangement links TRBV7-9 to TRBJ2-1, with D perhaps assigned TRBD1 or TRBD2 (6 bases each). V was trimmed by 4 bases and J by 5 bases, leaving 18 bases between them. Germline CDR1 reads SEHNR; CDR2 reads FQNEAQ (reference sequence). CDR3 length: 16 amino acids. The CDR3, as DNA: TGTGCCAGCAGCTCCCTCGTCGGGGGCCCAAACAATGAGCAGTTCTTC. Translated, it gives CASSSLVGGPNNEQFF.

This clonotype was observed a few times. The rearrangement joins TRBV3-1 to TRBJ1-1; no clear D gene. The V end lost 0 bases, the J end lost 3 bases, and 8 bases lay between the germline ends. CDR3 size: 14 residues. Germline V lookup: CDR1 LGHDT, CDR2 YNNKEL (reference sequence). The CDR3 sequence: CASSQEIGDTEAFF. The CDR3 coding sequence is TGTGCCAGCAGCCAAGAAATCGGAGACACTGAAGCTTTCTTT.

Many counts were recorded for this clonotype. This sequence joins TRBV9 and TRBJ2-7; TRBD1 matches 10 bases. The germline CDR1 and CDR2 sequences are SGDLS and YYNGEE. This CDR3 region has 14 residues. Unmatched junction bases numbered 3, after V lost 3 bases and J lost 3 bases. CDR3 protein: CASSGTGGNYEQYF. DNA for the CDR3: TGTGCCAGCAGCGGGACAGGGGGGAACTACGAGCAGTACTTC.

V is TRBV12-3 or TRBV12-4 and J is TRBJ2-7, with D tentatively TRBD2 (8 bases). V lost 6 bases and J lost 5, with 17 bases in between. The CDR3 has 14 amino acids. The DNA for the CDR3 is TGTGCCAGCAGGCCTCGGGAGGGGGCCGACGAGCAGTACTTC. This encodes CASRPREGADEQYF.

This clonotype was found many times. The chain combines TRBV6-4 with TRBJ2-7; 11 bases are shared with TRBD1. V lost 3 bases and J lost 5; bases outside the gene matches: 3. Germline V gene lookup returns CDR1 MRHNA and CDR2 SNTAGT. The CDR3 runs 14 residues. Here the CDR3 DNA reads TGTGCCAGCAGTGATGGACAGGGGGCGGACGAGCAGTACTTC. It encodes CASSDGQGADEQYF.

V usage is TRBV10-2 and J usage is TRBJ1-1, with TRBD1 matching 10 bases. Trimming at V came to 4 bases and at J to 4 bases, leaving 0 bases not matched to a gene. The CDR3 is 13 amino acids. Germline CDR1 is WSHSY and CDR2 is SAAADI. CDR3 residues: CASSGDRGTEAFF. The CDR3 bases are TGCGCCAGCAGTGGGGACAGGGGCACTGAAGCTTTCTTT.

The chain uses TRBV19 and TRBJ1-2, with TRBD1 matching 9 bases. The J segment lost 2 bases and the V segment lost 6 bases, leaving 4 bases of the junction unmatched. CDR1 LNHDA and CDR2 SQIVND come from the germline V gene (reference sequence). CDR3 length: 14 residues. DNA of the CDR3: TGTGCCAGTAGCACACAGGGGGCGAACTATGGCTACACCTTC. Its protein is CASSTQGANYGYTF.

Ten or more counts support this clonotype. CDR3 sequence (DNA): TGCAGCGGTCGGACAGAAGTAGAAGCTTTCTTT. Its translation is CSGRTEVEAFF. V usage is TRBV29-1 and J usage is TRBJ1-1, with a weak D call TRBD1 (6 bases). CDR3 length equals 11 residues. Germline CDR1 and CDR2: SQVTM and ANQGSEA. V lost 7 bases and J 8 bases, leaving 14 bases between the germline ends.

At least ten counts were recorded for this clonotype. DNA for the CDR3: TGTGCCAGCAGTCCAAGCGGGAGAGAGGGCAATGAGCAGTTCTTC. Translated, it gives CASSPSGREGNEQFF. The chain has TRBV12-3 or TRBV12-4 and TRBJ2-1; TRBD2 matches at 8 bases. The CDR3 is 15 residues long. Trimming at V came to 5 bases and at J to 6 bases, leaving 9 bases not matched to a gene.

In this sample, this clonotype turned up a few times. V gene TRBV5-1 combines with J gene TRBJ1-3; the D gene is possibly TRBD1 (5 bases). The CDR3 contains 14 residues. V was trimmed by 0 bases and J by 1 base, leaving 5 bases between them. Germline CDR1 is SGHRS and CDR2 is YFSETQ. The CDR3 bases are TGCGCCAGCAGCTTGGACAGGTCTGGAAACACCATATATTTT. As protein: CASSLDRSGNTIYF.

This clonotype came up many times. CDR3 sequence reads: CSVEDQGTDTQYF. The CDR3 DNA is TGCAGCGTTGAAGATCAAGGCACAGATACGCAGTATTTT. This chain links TRBV29-1 with TRBJ2-3, with D uncertain. Germline V gives CDR1 SQVTM, CDR2 ANQGSEA. This CDR3 region has 13 residues. V shed 0 bases and J shed 1 base, with 5 bases lying between them.

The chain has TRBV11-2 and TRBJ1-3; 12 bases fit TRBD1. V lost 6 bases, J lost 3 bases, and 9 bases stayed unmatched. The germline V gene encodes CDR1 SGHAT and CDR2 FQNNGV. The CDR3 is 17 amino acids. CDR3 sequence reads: CASSSPGQGANGNTIYF. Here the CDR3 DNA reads TGTGCCAGCAGTTCACCGGGACAGGGGGCCAATGGAAACACCATATATTTT.

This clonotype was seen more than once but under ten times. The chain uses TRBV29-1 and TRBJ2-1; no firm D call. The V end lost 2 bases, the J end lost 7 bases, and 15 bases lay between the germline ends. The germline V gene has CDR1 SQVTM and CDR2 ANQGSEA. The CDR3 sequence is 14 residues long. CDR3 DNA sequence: TGCAGCGTTGAAAGACCTCCAGATAATAATGAGCAGTTCTTC. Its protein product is CSVERPPDNNEQFF.

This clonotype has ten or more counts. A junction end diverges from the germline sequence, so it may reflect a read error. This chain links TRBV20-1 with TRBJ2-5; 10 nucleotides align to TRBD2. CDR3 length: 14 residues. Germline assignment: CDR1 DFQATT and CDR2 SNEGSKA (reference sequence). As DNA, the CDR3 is TGCAGTGCAAGAGCGGGGGGGCCGATAGAGACCCAGTACTTC. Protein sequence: CSARAGGPIETQYF.

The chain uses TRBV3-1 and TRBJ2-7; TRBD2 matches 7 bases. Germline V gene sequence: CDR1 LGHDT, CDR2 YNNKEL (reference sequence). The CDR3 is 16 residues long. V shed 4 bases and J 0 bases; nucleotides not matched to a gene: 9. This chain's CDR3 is CASSPYGGSLSYEQYF. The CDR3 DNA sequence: TGTGCCAGCAGCCCTTATGGCGGGAGCCTCTCCTACGAGCAGTACTTC.